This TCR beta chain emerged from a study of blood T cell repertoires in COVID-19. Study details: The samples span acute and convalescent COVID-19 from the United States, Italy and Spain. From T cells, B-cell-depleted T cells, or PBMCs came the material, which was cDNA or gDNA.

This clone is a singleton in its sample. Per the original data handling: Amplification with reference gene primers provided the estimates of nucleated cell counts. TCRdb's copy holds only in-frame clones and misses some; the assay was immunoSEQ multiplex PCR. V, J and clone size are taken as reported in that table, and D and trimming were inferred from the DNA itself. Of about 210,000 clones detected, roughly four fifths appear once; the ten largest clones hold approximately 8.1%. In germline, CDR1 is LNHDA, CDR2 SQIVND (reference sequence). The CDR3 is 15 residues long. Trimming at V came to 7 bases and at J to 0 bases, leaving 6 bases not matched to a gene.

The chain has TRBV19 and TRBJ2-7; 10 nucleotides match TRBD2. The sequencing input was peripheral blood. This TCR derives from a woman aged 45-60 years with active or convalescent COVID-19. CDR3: CASTLAGGSSYEQYF. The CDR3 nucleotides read TGTGCCAGTACCTTAGCGGGAGGTAGCTCCTACGAGCAGTACTTC.